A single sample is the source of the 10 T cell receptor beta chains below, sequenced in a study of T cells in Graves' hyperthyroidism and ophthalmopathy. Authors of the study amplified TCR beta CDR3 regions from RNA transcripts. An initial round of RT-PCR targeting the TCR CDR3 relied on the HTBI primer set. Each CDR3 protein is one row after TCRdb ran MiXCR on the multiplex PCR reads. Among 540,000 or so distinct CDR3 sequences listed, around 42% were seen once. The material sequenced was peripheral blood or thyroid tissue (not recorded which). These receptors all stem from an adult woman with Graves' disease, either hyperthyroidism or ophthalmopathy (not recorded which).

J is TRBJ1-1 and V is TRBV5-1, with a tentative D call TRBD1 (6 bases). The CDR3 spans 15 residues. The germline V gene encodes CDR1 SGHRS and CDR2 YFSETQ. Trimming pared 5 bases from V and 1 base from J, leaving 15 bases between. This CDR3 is CASRLTGQQNTEAFF. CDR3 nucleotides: TGCGCCAGCAGACTGACGGGACAACAGAACACTGAAGCTTTCTTT.

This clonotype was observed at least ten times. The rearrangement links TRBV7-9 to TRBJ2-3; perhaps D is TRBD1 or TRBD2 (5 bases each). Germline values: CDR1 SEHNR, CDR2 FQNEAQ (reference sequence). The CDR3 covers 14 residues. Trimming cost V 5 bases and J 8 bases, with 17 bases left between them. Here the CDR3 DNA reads TGTGCCAGCAGCCCCGGGACGCCGGAACCTACGCAGTATTTT. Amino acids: CASSPGTPEPTQYF.

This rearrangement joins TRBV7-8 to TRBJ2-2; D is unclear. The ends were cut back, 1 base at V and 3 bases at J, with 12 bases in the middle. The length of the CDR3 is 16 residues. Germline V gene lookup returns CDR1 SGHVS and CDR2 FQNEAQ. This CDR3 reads CASSLGSSAHTGELFF. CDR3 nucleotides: TGTGCCAGCAGCTTAGGGTCATCCGCTCACACCGGGGAGCTGTTTTTT.

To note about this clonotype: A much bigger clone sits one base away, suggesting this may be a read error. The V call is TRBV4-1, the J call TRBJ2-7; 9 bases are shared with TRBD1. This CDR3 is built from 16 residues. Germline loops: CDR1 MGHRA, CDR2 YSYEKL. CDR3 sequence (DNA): TGCGCCAGCAGCCAAGGGGCGGACAGGGGTAAAACCCAGCAGCACTTC. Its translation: CASSQGADRGKTQQHF.

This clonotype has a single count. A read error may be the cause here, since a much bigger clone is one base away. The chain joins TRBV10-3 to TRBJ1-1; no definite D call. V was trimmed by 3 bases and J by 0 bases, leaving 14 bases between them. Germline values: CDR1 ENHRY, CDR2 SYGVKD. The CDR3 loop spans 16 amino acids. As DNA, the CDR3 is TGTGCCATCAGTGACATAACCGGACGGCTGAACACTGAAGCTTTCTTT. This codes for CAISDITGRLNTEAFF.

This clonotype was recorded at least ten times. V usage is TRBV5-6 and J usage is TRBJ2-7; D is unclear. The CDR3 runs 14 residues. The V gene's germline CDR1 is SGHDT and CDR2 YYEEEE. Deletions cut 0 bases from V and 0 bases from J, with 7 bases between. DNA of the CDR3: TGTGCCAGCAGCTTGGGTGTCATCTCCTACGAGCAGTACTTC. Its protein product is CASSLGVISYEQYF.

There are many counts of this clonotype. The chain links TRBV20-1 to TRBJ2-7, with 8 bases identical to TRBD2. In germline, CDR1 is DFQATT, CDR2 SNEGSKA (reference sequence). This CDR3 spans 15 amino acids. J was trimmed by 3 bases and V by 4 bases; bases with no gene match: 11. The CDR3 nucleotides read TGCAGTGCTATGTTAGCGGGACAAGACTTCTACGAGCAGTACTTC. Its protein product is CSAMLAGQDFYEQYF.

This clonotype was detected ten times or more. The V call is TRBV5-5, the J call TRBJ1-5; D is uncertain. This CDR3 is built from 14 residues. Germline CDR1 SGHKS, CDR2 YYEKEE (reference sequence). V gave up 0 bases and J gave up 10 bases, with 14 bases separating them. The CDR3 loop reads CASSLGQVVQPQHF. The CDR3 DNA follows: TGTGCCAGCAGCTTGGGGCAGGTGGTTCAACCCCAGCATTTT. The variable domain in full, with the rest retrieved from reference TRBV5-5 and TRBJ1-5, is DAGVTQSPTHLIKTRGQQVTLRCSPISGHKSVSWYQQVLGQGPQFIFQYYEKEERGRGNFPDRFSARQFPNYSSELNVNALLLGDSALYLCASSLGQVVQPQHFGDGTRLSIL.

CDR3 sequence (DNA): TGTGCCAGCAGCACGGAAAGGGAGAATCAGCCCCAGCATTTT. Its protein is CASSTERENQPQHF. The chain employs TRBV7-9 and TRBJ1-5; D is undetermined. This CDR3 spans 14 amino acids. Germline V gene sequence: CDR1 SEHNR, CDR2 FQNEAQ (reference sequence). V was shortened by 5 bases and J by 4 bases, with 12 bases between the two germline ends. Supplemented by reference TRBV7-9 and TRBJ1-5, the full variable domain reads DTGVSQNPRHKITKRGQNVTFRCDPISEHNRLYWYRQTLGQGPEFLTYFQNEAQLEKSRLLSDRFSAERPKGSFSTLEIQRTEQGDSAMYLCASSTERENQPQHFGDGTRLSIL.

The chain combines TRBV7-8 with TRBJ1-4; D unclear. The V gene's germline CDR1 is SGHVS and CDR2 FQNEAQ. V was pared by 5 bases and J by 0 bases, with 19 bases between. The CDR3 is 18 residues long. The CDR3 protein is CASSPRRLGTATNEKLFF. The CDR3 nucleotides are TGTGCCAGCAGCCCACGCCGATTGGGTACTGCAACTAATGAAAAACTGTTTTTT.